This TCR beta chain was identified in a study of shared clonotypes between healthy human individuals. Overall study findings and caveats: Shared clonotypes across all four donors exceeded non-shared ones in generation probability.

The healthy adult donors were HIV-negative and reported no recent acute infections or vaccinations. CDR3 length: 14 amino acids. From germline, CDR1 is WSHSY and CDR2 SAAADI. V shed 5 bases and J shed 6 bases, with 13 bases lying between them. The material for each subset, its genomic DNA, was split evenly across several immunoSEQ plates. Original methodology: Junction-only sequences produced by ImmunoSEQ had no quality scores, so filtering differed. Data came from immunoSEQ multiplex PCR; TCRdb stores just in-frame clones and leaves some out. Clone size and the V and J calls come from that table; the DNA yielded D and trimming. The sample gives 950,000 to 1,300,000 clones, 65% to 80% of which show up once; about 1.5% is in the top ten. Regarding this clone: What it binds is unknown.

The sample consisted of memory CD4+ T cells sorted from blood. Noted subset: CD45RA-negative fraction. The chain recombines TRBV10-2 with TRBJ2-2, with a tentative D call TRBD2 (6 bases). This receptor was identified in a man younger than 35 in good health. In nucleotides, the CDR3 is TGCGCCAGCAGTCCGGCCGGAGGGGCCGGGGAGCTGTTTTTT. Amino acid sequence: CASSPAGGAGELFF.